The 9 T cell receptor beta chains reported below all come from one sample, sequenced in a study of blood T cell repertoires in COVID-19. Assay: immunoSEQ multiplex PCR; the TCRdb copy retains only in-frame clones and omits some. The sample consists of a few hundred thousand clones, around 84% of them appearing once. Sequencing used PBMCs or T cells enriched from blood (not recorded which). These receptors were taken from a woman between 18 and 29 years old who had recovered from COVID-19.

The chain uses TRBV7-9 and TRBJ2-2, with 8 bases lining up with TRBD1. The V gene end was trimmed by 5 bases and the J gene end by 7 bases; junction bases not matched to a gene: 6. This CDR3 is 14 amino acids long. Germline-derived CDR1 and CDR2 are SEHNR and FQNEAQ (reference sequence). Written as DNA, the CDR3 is TGTGCCAGCAGCCGGACAGGGAAGGACGGGGAGCTGTTTTTT. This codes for CASSRTGKDGELFF.

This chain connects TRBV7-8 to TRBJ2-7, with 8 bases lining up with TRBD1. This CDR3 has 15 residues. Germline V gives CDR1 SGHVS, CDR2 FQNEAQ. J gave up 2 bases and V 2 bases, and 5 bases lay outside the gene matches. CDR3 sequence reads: CASSLNRDRTYEQYF. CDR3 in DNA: TGTGCCAGCAGCTTAAATCGGGACAGGACCTACGAGCAGTACTTC.

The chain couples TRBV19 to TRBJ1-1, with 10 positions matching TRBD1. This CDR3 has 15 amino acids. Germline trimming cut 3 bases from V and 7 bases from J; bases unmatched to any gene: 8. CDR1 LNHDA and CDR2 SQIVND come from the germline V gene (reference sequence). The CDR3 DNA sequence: TGTGCCAGTAGTATTTCTGGGACAGGGGACCTTGAAGCTTTCTTT. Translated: CASSISGTGDLEAFF.

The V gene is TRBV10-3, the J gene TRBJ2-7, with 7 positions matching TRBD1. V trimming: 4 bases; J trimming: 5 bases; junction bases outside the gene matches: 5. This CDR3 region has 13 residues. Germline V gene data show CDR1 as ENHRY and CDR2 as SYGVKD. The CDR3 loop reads CAISGLQGDEQYF. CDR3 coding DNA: TGTGCCATCAGTGGACTTCAGGGGGACGAGCAGTACTTC.

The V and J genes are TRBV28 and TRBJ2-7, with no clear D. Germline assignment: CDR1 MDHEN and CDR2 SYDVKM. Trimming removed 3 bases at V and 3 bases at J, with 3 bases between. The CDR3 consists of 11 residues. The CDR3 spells CASSFLYEQYF. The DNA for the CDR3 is TGTGCCAGCAGTTTTCTCTACGAGCAGTACTTC.

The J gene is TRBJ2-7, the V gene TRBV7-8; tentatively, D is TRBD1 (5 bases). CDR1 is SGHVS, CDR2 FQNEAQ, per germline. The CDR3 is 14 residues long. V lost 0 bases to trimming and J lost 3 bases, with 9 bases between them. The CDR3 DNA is TGTGCCAGCAGCTTAGCGCCAGGGTACTACGAGCAGTACTTC. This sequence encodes CASSLAPGYYEQYF.

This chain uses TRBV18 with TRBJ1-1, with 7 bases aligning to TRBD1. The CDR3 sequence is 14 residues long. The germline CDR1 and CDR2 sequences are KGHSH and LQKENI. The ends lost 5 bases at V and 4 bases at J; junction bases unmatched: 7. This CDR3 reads CASSFTGESTEAFF. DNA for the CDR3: TGTGCCAGCTCATTTACAGGGGAGAGCACTGAAGCTTTCTTT.

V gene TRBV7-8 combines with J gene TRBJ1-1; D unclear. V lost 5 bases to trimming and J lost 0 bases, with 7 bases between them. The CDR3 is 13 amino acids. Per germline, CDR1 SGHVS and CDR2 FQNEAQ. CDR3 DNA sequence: TGTGCCAGCAGCCCGTACATGAACACTGAAGCTTTCTTT. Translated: CASSPYMNTEAFF.

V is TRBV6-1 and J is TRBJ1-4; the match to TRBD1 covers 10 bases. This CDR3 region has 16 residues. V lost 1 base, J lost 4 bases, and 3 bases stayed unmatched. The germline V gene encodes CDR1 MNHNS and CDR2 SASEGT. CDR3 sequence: CASSEGDRGHNEKLFF. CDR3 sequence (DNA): TGTGCCAGCAGTGAAGGGGACAGGGGCCATAATGAAAAACTGTTTTTT.